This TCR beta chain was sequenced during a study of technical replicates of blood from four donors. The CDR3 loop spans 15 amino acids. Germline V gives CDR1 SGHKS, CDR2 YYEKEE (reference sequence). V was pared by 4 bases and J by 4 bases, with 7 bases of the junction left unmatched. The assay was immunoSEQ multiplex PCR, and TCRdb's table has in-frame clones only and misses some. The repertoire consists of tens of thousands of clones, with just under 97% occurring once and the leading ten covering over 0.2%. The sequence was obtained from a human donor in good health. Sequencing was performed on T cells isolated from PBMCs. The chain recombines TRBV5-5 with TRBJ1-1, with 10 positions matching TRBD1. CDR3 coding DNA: TGTGCCAGCAGCATAGGGACAGGGGCGAGCACTGAAGCTTTCTTT. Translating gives CASSIGTGASTEAFF.